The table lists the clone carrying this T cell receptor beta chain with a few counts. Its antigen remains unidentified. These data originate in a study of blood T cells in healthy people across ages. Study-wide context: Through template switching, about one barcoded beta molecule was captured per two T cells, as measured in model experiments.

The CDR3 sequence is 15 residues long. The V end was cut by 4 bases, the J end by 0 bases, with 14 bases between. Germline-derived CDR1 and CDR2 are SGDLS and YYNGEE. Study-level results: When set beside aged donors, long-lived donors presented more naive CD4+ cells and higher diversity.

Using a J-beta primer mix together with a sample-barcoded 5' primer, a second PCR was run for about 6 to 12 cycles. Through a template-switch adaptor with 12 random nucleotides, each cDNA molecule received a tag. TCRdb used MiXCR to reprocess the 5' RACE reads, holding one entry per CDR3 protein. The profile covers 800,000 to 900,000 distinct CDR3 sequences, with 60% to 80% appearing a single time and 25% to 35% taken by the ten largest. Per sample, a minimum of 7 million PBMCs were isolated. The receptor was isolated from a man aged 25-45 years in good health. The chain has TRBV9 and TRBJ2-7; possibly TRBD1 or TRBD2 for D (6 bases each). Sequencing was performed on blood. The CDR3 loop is CASSPSAGASYEQYF. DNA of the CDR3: TGTGCCAGCAGCCCTAGCGCAGGGGCCTCCTACGAGCAGTACTTC.